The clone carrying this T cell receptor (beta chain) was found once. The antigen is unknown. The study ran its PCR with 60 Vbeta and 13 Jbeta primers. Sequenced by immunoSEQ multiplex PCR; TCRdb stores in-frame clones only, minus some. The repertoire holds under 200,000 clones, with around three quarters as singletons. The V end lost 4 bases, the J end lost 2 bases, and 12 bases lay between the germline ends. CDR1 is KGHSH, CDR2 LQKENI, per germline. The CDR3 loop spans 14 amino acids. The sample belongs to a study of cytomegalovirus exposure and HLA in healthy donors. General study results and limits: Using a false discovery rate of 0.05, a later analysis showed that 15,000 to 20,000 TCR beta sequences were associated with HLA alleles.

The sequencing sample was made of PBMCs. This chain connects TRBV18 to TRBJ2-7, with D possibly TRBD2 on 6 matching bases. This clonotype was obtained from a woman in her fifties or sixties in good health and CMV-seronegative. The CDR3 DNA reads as TGTGCCAGCTCACGGGGGGACTCCACCTACGAGCAGTACTTC. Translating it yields CASSRGDSTYEQYF.